The rows below give T cell receptor beta chains drawn from one sample of a study of blood T cell repertoires in COVID-19. Libraries were prepared by immunoSEQ multiplex PCR; TCRdb keeps only in-frame clonotypes and omits some of them. The repertoire holds 75,000 to 100,000 clones, with approximately 90% as singletons. The material sequenced was peripheral blood. Receptors originate from a man aged 65-85 years with acute or convalescent COVID-19. CDR3s include the opening cysteine and the closing phenylalanine or tryptophan. A D gene is named only where the DNA matches it firmly. The size field is filled for only some rows; it gives once, few, many or a size class.

j_call | clone_size | v_call | d_call | cdr3_nt | cdr3_aa
TRBJ1-1 | NA | TRBV29-1 | TRBD1 | TGCAGCGTTTCTGGCAGGGGGCTTTCTGAAGCTTTCTTT | CSVSGRGLSEAFF
TRBJ2-2 | NA | TRBV28 | TRBD1 | TGTGCCAGCAGTTTTGGGAACAGGGGATACACCGGGGAGCTGTTTTTT | CASSFGNRGYTGELFF
TRBJ2-1 | NA | TRBV5-6 | NA | TGTGCCAGCAGAATTCCCGGTAGTGAGCAGTTCTTC | CASRIPGSEQFF
TRBJ2-2 | NA | TRBV6-5 | NA | TGTGCCAGCACCTTTTCGAGGCAGCGCGGAATACTGTTTTTT | CASTFSRQRGILFF
TRBJ1-2 | NA | TRBV28 | TRBD1 | TGTGCCAGCAGTACAGGGGGGGATAACTATGGCTACACCTTC | CASSTGGDNYGYTF
TRBJ1-2 | NA | TRBV7-8 | TRBD1 | TGTGCCAGCAGCTTAGCGACAGGGGGCGGCTATGGCTACACCTTC | CASSLATGGGYGYTF
TRBJ1-6 | NA | TRBV3-1/TRBV3-2 | TRBD1 | TGTGCCAGCAGCAACACCGACAGGGCTTCACCCCTCCACTTT | CASSNTDRASPLHF
TRBJ2-1 | NA | TRBV7-9 | TRBD2 | TGTGCCAGCAGCTTTGGATCCGGGACTACGATCAATGAGCAGTTCTTC | CASSFGSGTTINEQFF
TRBJ1-6 | NA | TRBV25-1 | NA | TGTGCCAGCAGTGAAAGCATTGAGGGTTCACCCCTCCACTTT | CASSESIEGSPLHF
TRBJ2-1 | NA | TRBV28 | NA | TGTGCCAGCAGCTCCCACAGGGAAGGAACGAATGAGCAGTTCTTC | CASSSHREGTNEQFF
TRBJ2-7 | NA | TRBV2 | NA | TGTGCCAGCAGTTCAGGGTTAGGATCCTACGAGCAGTACTTC | CASSSGLGSYEQYF
TRBJ2-1 | NA | TRBV5-6 | TRBD1 | TGTGCCAGCAGCCCGGACAGGGGAAATGGTGAGCAGTTCTTC | CASSPDRGNGEQFF
TRBJ2-1 | NA | TRBV7-3 | TRBD2 | TGTGCCAGCAGCTTAGCGGGGGGCGCTTACAATGAGCAGTTCTTC | CASSLAGGAYNEQFF
TRBJ2-7 | NA | TRBV5-4 | TRBD1 | TGTGCCAGCAGCTCCGGACAGGGGAACGAGCAGTACTTC | CASSSGQGNEQYF
TRBJ1-1 | NA | TRBV5-1 | TRBD1 | TGCGCCAGCAGCATAGGGACAGCCCGGCCCCGGGCTTTCTTT | CASSIGTARPRAFF
TRBJ1-5 | once | TRBV7-2 | TRBD1 | TGTGCCAGCAGCGTCGGACAGGGTAGCAATCAGCCCCAGCATTTT | CASSVGQGSNQPQHF
TRBJ1-2 | NA | TRBV29-1 | NA | TGCAGCGTTGGGGCCCCTAACTATGGCTACACCTTC | CSVGAPNYGYTF
TRBJ1-3 | NA | TRBV6-1 | TRBD1 | TGTGCCAGCAGTGCGTTAGCTACAGGGGGCGCGGACACCATATATTTT | CASSALATGGADTIYF
TRBJ1-2 | NA | TRBV6-1 | NA | TGTGCCAGCAGTGAATGGCTTAAGGAGGGAGGCTACACCTTC | CASSEWLKEGGYTF
TRBJ2-2 | NA | TRBV7-9 | TRBD2 | TGTGCCAGCAGCTTATTCAGCGGGGGGGCATCAGTTAACACCGGGGAGCTGTTTTTT | CASSLFSGGASVNTGELFF
TRBJ1-3 | NA | TRBV11-3 | TRBD1 | TGTGCCAGCAGCGTAATTACAGGGGGTGGAAACACCATATATTTT | CASSVITGGGNTIYF
TRBJ1-3 | NA | TRBV5-1 | NA | TGCGCCAGCAGCTTGTACCCGAGCTCTGGAAACACCATATATTTT | CASSLYPSSGNTIYF
TRBJ2-7 | NA | TRBV27 | NA | TGTGCCAGCAGTTTATCGGCCGCCGTGAGGACAGTTTTATCCGAGCAGTACTTC | CASSLSAAVRTVLSEQYF
TRBJ1-2 | NA | TRBV5-6 | TRBD1 | TGTGCCAGCAGCAGAGGACAGGGAGCCTATGGCTACACCTTC | CASSRGQGAYGYTF
TRBJ1-5 | few | TRBV2 | NA | TGTGCCAGCGGAAGACAGAGCTCGGATCAGCCCCAGCATTTT | CASGRQSSDQPQHF
TRBJ1-1 | once | TRBV6-1 | NA | TGTGCCAGCAGTGAAGCTAGGGGCACTGAAGCTTTCTTT | CASSEARGTEAFF
TRBJ1-5 | once | TRBV2 | TRBD1 | TGTGCCAGCAGTGAAGCCAGGGGGGATAGCAATCAGCCCCAGCATTTT | CASSEARGDSNQPQHF
TRBJ2-3 | NA | TRBV6-5 | TRBD2 | TGTGCCAGCAGTTACAGGACTAGCGGGGCGACAGATACGCAGTATTTT | CASSYRTSGATDTQYF
TRBJ2-7 | few | TRBV6-1 | TRBD2 | TGTGCCAGCAGTGACCCTTTGTTCGAGGCTAGCGGGTACGAGCAGTACTTC | CASSDPLFEASGYEQYF
TRBJ2-4 | NA | TRBV4-2 | NA | TGTGCCAGCAGCCAAGAAGAGGCGTTAGCCAAAAACATTCAGTACTTC | CASSQEEALAKNIQYF
TRBJ2-3 | NA | TRBV7-2 | NA | TGTGCCAGCAGCCCGATAGCGGGCACAGATACGCAGTATTTT | CASSPIAGTDTQYF
TRBJ1-3 | NA | TRBV7-9 | NA | TGTGCCAGCAGCCCATCAGTGCCCTCTGGAAACACCATATATTTT | CASSPSVPSGNTIYF
TRBJ1-3 | NA | TRBV6-5 | TRBD1 | TGTGCCAGCAGGCCGGGACAGACGGAAGGCACCATATATTTT | CASRPGQTEGTIYF
TRBJ2-5 | NA | TRBV5-1 | TRBD2 | TGCGCCAGCAGCTCCTTCCCTAGCGGCCAAGAGACCCAGTACTTC | CASSSFPSGQETQYF
TRBJ1-3 | few | TRBV20-1 | TRBD1 | TGCAGTGCTAGTCAGGGGGTTGGAAACACCATATATTTT | CSASQGVGNTIYF
TRBJ2-5 | NA | TRBV19 | TRBD1 | TGTGCCAGTAGTCCAGGCAGGGGGACAGGGGGCTCGGAGACCCAGTACTTC | CASSPGRGTGGSETQYF
TRBJ1-2 | NA | TRBV6-6 | NA | TGTGCCAGCAGTTACTCTTTTGACGGGTTCTATGGCTACACCTTC | CASSYSFDGFYGYTF
TRBJ1-3 | NA | TRBV28 | NA | TGTGCCAGCACCCCGGATCTAGCCAACTCTGGAAACACCATATATTTT | CASTPDLANSGNTIYF
TRBJ1-1 | NA | TRBV30 | NA | TGTGCCTGGAGCCGGCTGGGGGGGGTTAGCACTGAAGCTTTCTTT | CAWSRLGGVSTEAFF
TRBJ1-4 | few | TRBV29-1 | NA | TGCAGCGGTCGAACTAATAATGAAAAACTGTTTTTT | CSGRTNNEKLFF
TRBJ2-5 | NA | TRBV6-1 | TRBD1 | TGTGCCAGCAGTGAAATTGGCAGGGGGACCCAAGCCCAGTACTTC | CASSEIGRGTQAQYF
TRBJ1-2 | NA | TRBV15 | NA | TGTGCCACCAGCACCGAAGAGGTTGGGGCGACTCTGGGGGGCTACACCTTC | CATSTEEVGATLGGYTF
TRBJ2-5 | NA | TRBV7-2 | TRBD2 | TGTGCCAGCAGCCTGACTAGCGGGGGGGCCAAGACCCAGTACTTC | CASSLTSGGAKTQYF
TRBJ1-2 | NA | TRBV10-2 | TRBD1 | TGCGCCAGCAGTTCCTCTTCTTGGACAGGGCGCTTC | CASSSSSWTGRF
TRBJ2-5 | NA | TRBV3-1/TRBV3-2 | TRBD2 | TGTGCCAGCAGCCAAGTTTACGCGGGGGGGCCACGGGACGAGACCCAGTACTTC | CASSQVYAGGPRDETQYF